Described below is a single TCR beta chain sequence and its context. Its cognate antigen is unknown. The CDR3 contains 17 residues. The V gene's germline CDR1 is SGHNT and CDR2 YYREEE (reference sequence). V gave up 0 bases and J gave up 5 bases; unmatched junction bases: 9. This sample was included in a study of spatial heterogeneity in lung cancer. Whole-study findings and limits: Ubiquitous expanded tumor TCRs were observed in blood more at resection than follow-up.

Time point noted: sample taken at primary tumor resection. Whole RNA, which was extracted from tumor, nontumor lung tissue or frozen PBMC, was sequenced without any cell sorting. A distinct unique molecular identifier was carried by each TCR cDNA molecule. One entry per CDR3 protein, called by TCRdb with MiXCR from the 5' RACE reads. The repertoire holds roughly 100,000 distinct CDR3 sequences, approximately 8.2% seen once, with about 7.1% in the top ten. V and J are TRBV5-4 and TRBJ2-1; 9 bases fit TRBD2. The sample was PBMCs, taken at surgery. This TCR was recovered from a male donor with early-stage non-small cell lung cancer. The CDR3 region has the DNA TGTGCCAGCAGCTTGGTGGGCGGCGGGAGGGTGGACAATGAGCAGTTCTTC. It specifies CASSLVGGGRVDNEQFF. The entire variable domain, with the rest obtained from reference TRBV5-4 and TRBJ2-1, is as follows: ETGVTQSPTHLIKTRGQQVTLRCSSQSGHNTVSWYQQALGQGPQFIFQYYREEENGRGNFPPRFSGLQFPNYSSELNVNALELDDSALYLCASSLVGGGRVDNEQFFGPGTRLTVL.